This TCR beta chain appears in the sequencing data of a study of beta chain features in type 1 diabetes. Whole-study findings and limits: Type 1 diabetes patients had TCRB CDR3s that were shorter (moderately but significantly so) in all four CD4+ subsets.

This CDR3 region has 16 residues. CDR1 is MDHEN, CDR2 SYDVKM, per germline. V was pared by 7 bases and J by 1 base, with 20 bases between. The whole isolated RNA underwent reverse transcription, so sequencing captured expressed TCRB transcripts. Method: immunoSEQ multiplex PCR; TCRdb's copy keeps in-frame clones and lacks some. The table lists around 340,000 clones, roughly 9% of them singletons. This clone was counted ten times or more. Antigen unknown. The sequencing sample was made of central memory CD4+ T cells from blood. This TCR was recovered from a man aged 25 to 45 with type 1 diabetes. The chain is built from TRBV28 and TRBJ2-7, with D perhaps TRBD1 (6 bases). CDR3 residues: CASTVVRQTGSYEQYF. Here the CDR3 DNA reads TGTGCCAGCACGGTCGTCCGGCAAACAGGGTCCTACGAGCAGTACTTC.